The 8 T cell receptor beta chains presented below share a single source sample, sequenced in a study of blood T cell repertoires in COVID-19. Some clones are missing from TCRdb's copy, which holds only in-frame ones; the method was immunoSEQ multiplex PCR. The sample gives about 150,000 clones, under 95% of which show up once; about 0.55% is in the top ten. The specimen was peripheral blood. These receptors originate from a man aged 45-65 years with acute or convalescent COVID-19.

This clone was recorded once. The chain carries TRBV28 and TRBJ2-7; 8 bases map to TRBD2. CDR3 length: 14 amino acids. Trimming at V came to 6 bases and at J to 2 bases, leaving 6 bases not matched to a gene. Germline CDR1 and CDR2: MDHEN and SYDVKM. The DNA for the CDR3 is TGTGCCAGCAGCCCCGGGGGGGAGACCTACGAGCAGTACGTC. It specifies CASSPGGETYEQYV.

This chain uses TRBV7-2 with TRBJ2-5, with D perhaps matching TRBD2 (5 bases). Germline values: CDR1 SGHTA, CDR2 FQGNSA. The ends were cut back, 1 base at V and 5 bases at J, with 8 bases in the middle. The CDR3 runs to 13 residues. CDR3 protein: CASSLGWRETQYF. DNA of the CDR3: TGTGCCAGCAGCTTAGGCTGGAGGGAGACCCAGTACTTC.

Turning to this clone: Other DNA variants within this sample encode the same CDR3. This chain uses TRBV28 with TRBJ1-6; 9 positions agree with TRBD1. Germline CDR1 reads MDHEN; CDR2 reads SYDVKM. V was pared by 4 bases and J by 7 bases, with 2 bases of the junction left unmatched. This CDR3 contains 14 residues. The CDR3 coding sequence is TGTGCCAGCAGTTCAGGACAGGGGAATTCACCCCTCCACTTT. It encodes CASSSGQGNSPLHF.

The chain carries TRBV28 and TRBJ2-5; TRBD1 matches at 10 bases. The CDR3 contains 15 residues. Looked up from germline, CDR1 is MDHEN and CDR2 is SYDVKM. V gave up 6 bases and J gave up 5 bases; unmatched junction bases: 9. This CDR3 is CASSSRQGAEETQYF. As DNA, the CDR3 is TGTGCCAGCAGCTCAAGACAGGGGGCGGAGGAGACCCAGTACTTC.

CDR3 sequence (DNA): TGCAGCGTCTTCGGGAACACCGGGGAGCTGTTTTTT. This encodes CSVFGNTGELFF. V gene TRBV29-1 combines with J gene TRBJ2-2; D uncertain. The germline CDR1 and CDR2 sequences are SQVTM and ANQGSEA. The germline V and J ends were trimmed by 6 bases and 1 base, with 6 bases remaining between them. This CDR3 has 12 amino acids.

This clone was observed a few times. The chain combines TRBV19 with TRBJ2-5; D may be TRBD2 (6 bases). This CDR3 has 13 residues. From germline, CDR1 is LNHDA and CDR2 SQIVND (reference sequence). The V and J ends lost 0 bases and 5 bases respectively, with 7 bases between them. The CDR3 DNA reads TGTGCCAGTAGTATAGATCGGGGGGAGACCCAGTACTTC. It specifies CASSIDRGETQYF. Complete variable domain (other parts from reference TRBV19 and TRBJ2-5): DGGITQSPKYLFRKEGQNVTLSCEQNLNHDAMYWYRQDPGQGLRLIYYSQIVNDFQKGDIAEGYSVSREKKESFPLTVTSAQKNPTAFYLCASSIDRGETQYFGPGTRLLVL.

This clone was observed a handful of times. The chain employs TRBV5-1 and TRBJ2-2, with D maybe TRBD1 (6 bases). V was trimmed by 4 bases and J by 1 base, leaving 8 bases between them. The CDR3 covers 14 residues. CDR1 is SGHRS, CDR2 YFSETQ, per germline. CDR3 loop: CASSGGWNTGELFF. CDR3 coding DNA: TGCGCCAGCAGCGGGGGCTGGAACACCGGGGAGCTGTTTTTT.

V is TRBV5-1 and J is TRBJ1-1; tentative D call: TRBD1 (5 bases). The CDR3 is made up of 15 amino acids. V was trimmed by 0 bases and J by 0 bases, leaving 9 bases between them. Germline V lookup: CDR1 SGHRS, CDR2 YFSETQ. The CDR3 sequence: CASSLGQGMNTEAFF. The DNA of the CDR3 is TGCGCCAGCAGCTTGGGGCAGGGCATGAACACTGAAGCTTTCTTT.